One and the same sample provided the 9 T cell receptor beta chains below, sequenced in a study of shared clonotypes between healthy human individuals. Repertoires were generated with immunoSEQ multiplex PCR, while TCRdb's copy carries only in-frame clones and drops some. The sample lists around 990,000 clones, around 77% occurring once. The sample consisted of memory CD4+ T cells from PBMCs. Stated subset: CD45RA-negative fraction. The receptors were gathered from a man in his late teens or twenties in good health. Some clones in this sample may be carry-over from other donors' samples.

The chain recombines TRBV20-1 with TRBJ2-4; D call uncertain. CDR3 size: 11 residues. The germline V and J ends were trimmed by 1 base and 12 bases, with 10 bases remaining between them. Germline V gene data show CDR1 as DFQATT and CDR2 as SNEGSKA (reference sequence). CDR3 protein: CSARAPVGQYF. As DNA, the CDR3 is TGCAGTGCTAGAGCTCCTGTAGGTCAGTACTTC.

CDR3 nucleotides: TGTGCCTGGGAGATAGGGGGGGCAGATACGCAGTATTTT. The encoded protein is CAWEIGGADTQYF. The rearrangement uses TRBV30 and TRBJ2-3, with D perhaps matching TRBD2 (7 bases). The CDR3 has 13 amino acids. V was trimmed by 5 bases and J by 4 bases, leaving 13 bases between them. CDR1 GTSNPN and CDR2 SVGIG come from the germline V gene (reference sequence).

The genes are TRBV5-1 and TRBJ2-5, with 7 nucleotides matching TRBD2. Germline trimming cut 3 bases from V and 2 bases from J; bases unmatched to any gene: 7. The CDR3 has 15 residues. Per the germline V gene, CDR1 is SGHRS and CDR2 is YFSETQ. The CDR3 here is CASSSSGLVQETQYF. The DNA of the CDR3 is TGCGCCAGCAGCTCCTCAGGACTAGTACAAGAGACCCAGTACTTC.

A note on this clone: The likely explanation is a read error, given a far larger clone one base away. V and J are TRBV30 and TRBJ2-3; D unclear. CDR3 size: 12 residues. Germline-derived CDR1 and CDR2 are GTSNPN and SVGIG (reference sequence). This CDR3 is CAWSTATDMQYF. CDR3 DNA: TGTGCCTGGAGTACGGCCACAGATATGCAGTATTTT.

The chain couples TRBV11-2 to TRBJ1-4, with D perhaps TRBD1 (5 bases). Deletions cut 2 bases from V and 4 bases from J, with 11 bases between. Germline-derived CDR1 and CDR2 are SGHAT and FQNNGV. There are 15 residues in the CDR3. In DNA form, the CDR3 reads TGTGCCAGCAGCTTAAGGGGCAGAGTTAATGAAAAACTGTTTTTT. Protein product: CASSLRGRVNEKLFF.

V usage is TRBV7-9 and J usage is TRBJ2-3, with D possibly matching TRBD2 (5 bases). Trimming shortened V by 7 bases and J by 6 bases, and 20 bases separated the two germline ends. CDR1 and CDR2 (germline): SEHNR, FQNEAQ (reference sequence). CDR3 length equals 15 residues. The CDR3 sequence is CASTSFPSSGDTQYF. The CDR3 DNA follows: TGTGCCAGCACCTCGTTCCCAAGTTCGGGGGATACGCAGTATTTT. Together with reference TRBV7-9 and TRBJ2-3, the CDR3 gives the full variable domain: DTGVSQNPRHKITKRGQNVTFRCDPISEHNRLYWYRQTLGQGPEFLTYFQNEAQLEKSRLLSDRFSAERPKGSFSTLEIQRTEQGDSAMYLCASTSFPSSGDTQYFGPGTRLTVL.

This clone appeared a single time. A much larger clone differs from this one at a single base, so this may be a read error. The CDR3 here is CASSVQNTEAFF. The CDR3 DNA is TGTGCCAGCAGCGTACAGAACACTGAAGCTTTCTTT. The chain employs TRBV7-9 and TRBJ1-1; D gene uncertain. V shed 5 bases and J shed 1 base, with 5 bases lying between them. The germline CDR1 and CDR2 sequences are SEHNR and FQNEAQ (reference sequence). The CDR3 has 12 amino acids.

The count of this clone is one. Possible read error: a much larger clone is one base away. The V call is TRBV7-2, the J call TRBJ2-3; D ambiguous. Germline lookup yields CDR1 SGHTA and CDR2 FQGNSA. The CDR3 runs to 14 residues. The V end lost 1 base, the J end lost 0 bases, and 5 bases lay between the germline ends. Here the CDR3 DNA reads TGTGCCAGCAGCTTAGGGATTAGCACAGATACGCAGTATTTT. Its protein product is CASSLGISTDTQYF.

This chain connects TRBV6-1 to TRBJ2-2; 7 nucleotides align to TRBD1. The germline V gene encodes CDR1 MNHNS and CDR2 SASEGT. V was pared by 4 bases and J by 3 bases, with 11 bases of the junction left unmatched. The CDR3 totals 17 residues. Written as DNA, the CDR3 is TGTGCCAGCAGTGGATTCGCTTGGACAGGAGACACCGGGGAGCTGTTTTTT. Encoded protein: CASSGFAWTGDTGELFF.